A single sample is the source of the 30 T cell receptor beta chains below, sequenced in a study of blood T cell repertoires in COVID-19 (dated by TCRdb to between 2020 and 2021). Libraries were prepared through the immunoSEQ multiplex PCR assay. TCRdb holds this immuneACCESS table with in-frame rearrangements only. Some clones are missing; in checked studies, unresolved V genes explain under half, and the rest has no known cause. Counted in this sample were approximately 200,000 clones; approximately 89% of them appeared once. The top ten constitute more than 3.5% of the sample. Sequencing was performed on peripheral blood. The receptors stem from a woman aged 25 to 39 with acute or convalescent COVID-19.

The chain employs TRBV20-1 and TRBJ1-4, with 7 bases matching TRBD1. The CDR3 runs to 13 residues. The trim removed 4 bases at V and 4 bases at J, leaving 3 bases unmatched. In germline, CDR1 is DFQATT, CDR2 SNEGSKA (reference sequence). CDR3 DNA sequence: TGCAGTGCTACTGACAGGGATAATGAAAAACTGTTTTTT. This gives the protein CSATDRDNEKLFF.

CDR3 sequence: CASSQAQVHYGYTF. Here the CDR3 DNA reads TGCGCCAGCAGCCAAGCACAGGTCCACTATGGCTACACCTTC. The rearrangement uses TRBV4-1 and TRBJ1-2, with TRBD1 as a possible D gene (5 bases). Germline CDR1 reads MGHRA; CDR2 reads YSYEKL. The CDR3 covers 14 residues. Trimming shortened V by 1 base and J by 3 bases, and 9 bases separated the two germline ends.

CDR3 in DNA: TGTGCCAGCGTGTGGGGCCAGAGCTCCTACAATGAGCAGTTCTTC. Translated, it gives CASVWGQSSYNEQFF. The chain has TRBV2 and TRBJ2-1, with D maybe TRBD1 (5 bases). The CDR3 is made up of 15 amino acids. CDR1 SNHLY and CDR2 FYNNEI come from the germline V gene. With 8 bases removed from V and 0 bases from J, the gap between germline ends came to 14 bases.

The chain has TRBV5-1 and TRBJ2-1; 8 nucleotides match TRBD1. This CDR3 is 14 amino acids long. Germline CDR1 and CDR2: SGHRS and YFSETQ. V gave up 0 bases and J gave up 7 bases; unmatched junction bases: 3. In nucleotides, the CDR3 is TGCGCCAGCAGCTTGGGGACAGGGTGGAATGAGCAGTTCTTC. Translated, it gives CASSLGTGWNEQFF.

The J gene is TRBJ1-3, the V gene TRBV6-5; perhaps TRBD1 as D (5 bases). This CDR3 contains 15 residues. Germline V gives CDR1 MNHEY, CDR2 SVGAGI. Between the trimmed V and J ends, which lost 0 bases and 5 bases, there was a span of 11 bases. The DNA of the CDR3 is TGTGCCAGCAGTTACTCTACAGGCGTTAGAAACACCATATATTTT. This codes for CASSYSTGVRNTIYF.

J is TRBJ2-1 and V is TRBV11-3; no clear D gene. The CDR3 extends over 19 amino acids. Trimming removed 5 bases at V and 4 bases at J, with 27 bases between. The germline gives CDR1 SGHNT, CDR2 YENEEA. The CDR3 DNA reads TGTGCCAGCAGCCTTTTTATTTTGTCAAAGCTGGTACTTTACAATGAGCAGTTCTTC. It codes for CASSLFILSKLVLYNEQFF.

This chain joins TRBV7-6 and TRBJ2-2; possible D gene TRBD2, 5 bases. The V end was cut by 5 bases, the J end by 0 bases, with 10 bases between. The germline V gene encodes CDR1 SGHVS and CDR2 FNYEAQ. CDR3 length equals 15 residues. The CDR3 loop is CASSPRTANTGELFF. Written as DNA, the CDR3 is TGTGCCAGCAGCCCCCGGACTGCGAACACCGGGGAGCTGTTTTTT.

This chain joins TRBV2 and TRBJ2-3, with D possibly TRBD2 on 6 matching bases. Germline CDR1 reads SNHLY; CDR2 reads FYNNEI. This CDR3 contains 12 residues. V was pared by 10 bases and J by 0 bases, with 8 bases between. The CDR3 reads CATGTSTDTQYF. The CDR3, as DNA: TGTGCCACCGGGACTAGCACAGATACGCAGTATTTT.

The V call is TRBV3-1 (or the pseudogene TRBV3-2), the J call TRBJ1-5; D gene uncertain. V dropped 2 bases and J dropped 5 bases, with 7 bases sitting between them. Germline CDR1 LGHDT, CDR2 YNNKEL (reference sequence). The CDR3 sequence is 13 residues long. CDR3: CASSQMADQPQHF. DNA of the CDR3: TGTGCCAGCAGCCAAATGGCGGATCAGCCCCAGCATTTT.

In this sample, this clone turned up once. This chain links TRBV6-6 with TRBJ2-5; D may be TRBD1 (5 bases). V was clipped by 3 bases and J by 9 bases, with 14 bases between them. The CDR3 covers 13 residues. Germline assignment: CDR1 MNHNY and CDR2 SVGAGI (reference sequence). Written as DNA, the CDR3 is TGTGCCAGCAGTTATAGCCTCAGGGCGCCCCAGTACTTC. This encodes CASSYSLRAPQYF.

This clone was counted only a few times. The chain uses TRBV7-9 and TRBJ2-7, with 8 bases fitting TRBD1. The CDR3 is made up of 14 amino acids. V lost 6 bases and J lost 5; bases outside the gene matches: 9. Germline V gene sequence: CDR1 SEHNR, CDR2 FQNEAQ (reference sequence). CDR3 in amino acids: CASSSGGTPNEQYF. CDR3 bases: TGTGCCAGCAGTTCAGGGGGCACACCCAACGAGCAGTACTTC.

The rearrangement uses TRBV4-1 and TRBJ2-3, with TRBD2 as a possible D gene (6 bases). The V and J ends lost 1 base and 6 bases respectively, with 20 bases between them. CDR1 is MGHRA and CDR2 is YSYEKL in the germline V gene. The CDR3 is 17 amino acids. DNA for the CDR3: TGCGCCAGCAGCCAAGTACGCGCACTAGCTCACACCGATACGCAGTATTTT. Translated: CASSQVRALAHTDTQYF.

The chain recombines TRBV28 with TRBJ2-2; D is unresolved. The V gene lost 2 bases and the J gene lost 3 bases, with 10 bases spanning the gap. Germline loops: CDR1 MDHEN, CDR2 SYDVKM. This CDR3 is built from 15 residues. The CDR3 DNA reads as TGTGCCAGCAGTTTACCCCCCTCGTACACCGGGGAGCTGTTTTTT. Translating gives CASSLPPSYTGELFF.

The rearrangement links TRBV10-2 to TRBJ2-2; no definite D call. Germline V gene lookup returns CDR1 WSHSY and CDR2 SAAADI. This CDR3 region has 14 residues. The germline V and J ends were trimmed by 3 bases and 6 bases, with 11 bases remaining between them. The DNA of the CDR3 is TGCGCCAGCAGTGAAGCCCTAATTTCCGGGGAGCTGTTTTTT. Amino acids: CASSEALISGELFF.

The V call is TRBV28, the J call TRBJ2-3, with a weak D call TRBD2 (6 bases). Germline V gives CDR1 MDHEN, CDR2 SYDVKM. This CDR3 contains 14 residues. V was pared by 6 bases and J by 0 bases, with 10 bases between. CDR3 in amino acids: CASREGTSTDTQYF. The CDR3 DNA sequence: TGTGCCAGCAGGGAGGGGACTAGCACAGATACGCAGTATTTT. The whole variable domain, filled in from reference TRBV28 and TRBJ2-3, reads DVKVTQSSRYLVKRTGEKVFLECVQDMDHENMFWYRQDPGLGLRLIYFSYDVKMKEKGDIPEGYSVSREKKERFSLILESASTNQTSMYLCASREGTSTDTQYFGPGTRLTVL.

The chain has TRBV12-3 or TRBV12-4 and TRBJ1-5; 7 bases match TRBD1. Unmatched junction bases numbered 7, after V lost 8 bases and J lost 6 bases. This CDR3 has 13 amino acids. CDR3 sequence reads: CASSTGSSQPQHF. The CDR3, as DNA: TGTGCCAGCTCGACAGGGAGTAGTCAGCCCCAGCATTTT.

The rearrangement links TRBV2 to TRBJ2-6; 9 positions agree with TRBD2. V trimming: 5 bases; J trimming: 0 bases; junction bases outside the gene matches: 2. Germline V lookup: CDR1 SNHLY, CDR2 FYNNEI. The CDR3 sequence is 16 residues long. The CDR3 here is CASSPAGGSGANVLTF. The CDR3 bases are TGTGCCAGCAGTCCAGCGGGAGGCTCTGGGGCCAACGTCCTGACTTTC.

This clone was observed once. The chain couples TRBV20-1 to TRBJ2-5; 7 nucleotides align to TRBD2. The CDR3 has 11 residues. Germline V gene lookup returns CDR1 DFQATT and CDR2 SNEGSKA (reference sequence). Losses at the gene ends were 5 bases for V and 6 bases for J; bases not matched to a gene: 3. The CDR3 DNA reads TGCAGTGCTCAGACTAGCCAGACCCAGTACTTC. Amino acid sequence: CSAQTSQTQYF.

The V and J genes are TRBV25-1 and TRBJ2-7; D unclear. CDR1 and CDR2 (germline): MGHDK, SYGVNS. The CDR3 length is 11 residues. Trimming shortened V by 3 bases and J by 5 bases, and 5 bases separated the two germline ends. The CDR3 DNA sequence: TGTGCCAGCAGTGAGGAGAACGAGCAGTACTTC. Amino acid sequence: CASSEENEQYF.

The chain has TRBV27 and TRBJ2-1; 8 bases match TRBD2. Unmatched junction bases numbered 0, after V lost 5 bases and J lost 6 bases. This CDR3 region has 12 residues. Looked up from germline, CDR1 is MNHEY and CDR2 is SMNVEV (reference sequence). CDR3 amino acids: CASSGTSNEQFF. The CDR3 region has the DNA TGTGCCAGCAGTGGGACTAGCAATGAGCAGTTCTTC.

The chain links TRBV7-9 to TRBJ2-3; 8 bases fit TRBD2. Germline assignment: CDR1 SEHNR and CDR2 FQNEAQ (reference sequence). CDR3 size: 17 residues. Unmatched junction bases numbered 12, after V lost 2 bases and J lost 5 bases. CDR3 nucleotide sequence: TGTGCCAGCAGCTTACCGGGCGGGACTAGTTCTATAGATACGCAGTATTTT. Protein: CASSLPGGTSSIDTQYF.

This rearrangement joins TRBV7-8 to TRBJ2-7; D remains unclear. V was shortened by 5 bases and J by 0 bases, with 14 bases between the two germline ends. The CDR3 sequence is 15 residues long. Germline CDR1 and CDR2: SGHVS and FQNEAQ. CDR3 coding DNA: TGTGCCAGCAGCAACAACCTCTGGAGCTCCTACGAGCAGTACTTC. This gives the protein CASSNNLWSSYEQYF. Variable domain in full (rest from reference TRBV7-8 and TRBJ2-7): GAGVSQSPRYKVAKRGQDVALRCDPISGHVSLFWYQQALGQGPEFLTYFQNEAQLDKSGLPSDRFFAERPEGSVSTLKIQRTQQEDSAVYLCASSNNLWSSYEQYFGPGTRLTVT.

The chain has TRBV24-1 and TRBJ1-3; 8 positions agree with TRBD1. CDR1 and CDR2 (germline): KGHDR, SFDVKD. This CDR3 is built from 13 residues. J gave up 4 bases and V 9 bases, and 4 bases lay outside the gene matches. The CDR3 nucleotides are TGTGCCACCTCGGACAGGGTGGGAAACACCATATATTTT. Protein sequence: CATSDRVGNTIYF.

The chain joins TRBV10-3 to TRBJ1-1, with a weak D call TRBD1 (5 bases). V was trimmed by 3 bases and J by 1 base, leaving 9 bases between them. Germline V gene data show CDR1 as ENHRY and CDR2 as SYGVKD. The CDR3 sequence is 14 residues long. The CDR3 region has the DNA TGTGCCATCAGTGAATGGCAGGGGAACACTGAAGCTTTCTTT. Its protein is CAISEWQGNTEAFF.

The rearrangement joins TRBV28 to TRBJ2-7; D remains ambiguous. The CDR3 covers 12 residues. The germline V gene has CDR1 MDHEN and CDR2 SYDVKM. V was trimmed by 2 bases and J by 5 bases, leaving 7 bases between them. This CDR3 is CASSLLLDEQYF. CDR3 nucleotides: TGTGCCAGCAGTTTACTTCTAGACGAGCAGTACTTC.

The gene calls are TRBV28 and TRBJ1-2; 11 bases align to TRBD1. Germline CDR1 and CDR2: MDHEN and SYDVKM. The length of the CDR3 is 15 residues. Trimming took 8 bases from V and 3 from J; bases not matched to a gene: 8. CDR3 in DNA: TGTGCCAGCTGCCGGGACAGGGGGTTCTACTATGGCTACACCTTC. It is translated as CASCRDRGFYYGYTF.

This chain uses TRBV27 with TRBJ2-1; 8 nucleotides line up with TRBD2. CDR1 MNHEY and CDR2 SMNVEV come from the germline V gene (reference sequence). V lost 6 bases to trimming and J lost 16 bases; unmatched junction nucleotides: 14. The CDR3 is 13 residues long. The CDR3 nucleotides read TGTGCCAGCAGAATAAACACCGGGACTAGTGAATTCTTC. Protein product: CASRINTGTSEFF.

The chain is built from TRBV19 and TRBJ2-5; the D gene is possibly TRBD1 (6 bases). Per germline, CDR1 LNHDA and CDR2 SQIVND (reference sequence). Trimming pared 3 bases from V and 4 bases from J, leaving 15 bases between. The CDR3 is 15 amino acids. DNA of the CDR3: TGTGCCAGTAGTATTGCCACAGGGAAGGGAGAGACCCAGTACTTC. Translated, it gives CASSIATGKGETQYF.

The chain couples TRBV6-6 to TRBJ1-6; no definite D call. The length of the CDR3 is 12 residues. CDR1 and CDR2 from the germline V gene are MNHNY and SVGAGI (reference sequence). V was trimmed by 2 bases and J by 7 bases, leaving 3 bases between them. The CDR3 is CASSYPNSPLHF. In nucleotides, the CDR3 is TGTGCCAGCAGTTACCCGAATTCACCCCTCCACTTT.

CDR3 bases: TGTGCCAGCAGTTCCCCGACGGGAGGCTCGTACAATGAGCAGTTCTTC. This codes for CASSSPTGGSYNEQFF. The chain couples TRBV28 to TRBJ2-1; TRBD2 matches 7 bases. The germline gives CDR1 MDHEN, CDR2 SYDVKM. J gave up 4 bases and V 4 bases, and 10 bases lay outside the gene matches. This CDR3 is built from 16 residues.